The entry that follows covers one T cell receptor beta chain sequence. TCRdb keeps only in-frame clones here, not all; method: immunoSEQ multiplex PCR. The table has fewer than 200,000 clones, roughly 90% seen once; the top ten hold about 4.8%. The data are from a study of blood T cell repertoires in COVID-19. This CDR3 is built from 17 residues. Trimming shortened V by 5 bases and J by 0 bases, and 20 bases separated the two germline ends. The germline gives CDR1 SEHNR, CDR2 FQNEAQ (reference sequence). The sequenced sample was peripheral blood. This clonotype originated in a man aged 25-40 years with COVID-19, enrolled during active disease. The V and J genes are TRBV7-9 and TRBJ2-7, with a weak D call TRBD1 (5 bases). This CDR3 reads CASSAPRDSRHSYEQYF. The CDR3 DNA is TGTGCCAGCAGCGCTCCCCGTGACAGTCGTCACTCCTACGAGCAGTACTTC.